This passage covers 6 T cell receptor beta chains from one sample sequenced in a study of blood T cell repertoires in COVID-19. Here immunoSEQ multiplex PCR was the method, and the copy in TCRdb shows in-frame clones only, minus some. The table lists over 250,000 clones, 88% of them singletons, with about 0.8% in the top ten. Input material: peripheral blood. The origin of the receptors is a woman in her 30s with acute or convalescent COVID-19.

This rearrangement joins TRBV7-2 to TRBJ1-4; unclear D gene. The germline gives CDR1 SGHTA, CDR2 FQGNSA. The CDR3 covers 14 residues. The V end was cut by 5 bases, the J end by 8 bases, with 15 bases between. CDR3 nucleotides: TGTGCCAGCAGCCCTGACACCGCGGGGGAAAAACTGTTTTTT. Protein sequence: CASSPDTAGEKLFF. The entire variable domain, with the rest obtained from reference TRBV7-2 and TRBJ1-4, is as follows: GAGVSQSPSNKVTEKGKDVELRCDPISGHTALYWYRQSLGQGLEFLIYFQGNSAPDKSGLPSDRFSAERTGGSVSTLTIQRTQQEDSAVYLCASSPDTAGEKLFFGSGTQLSVL.

The chain uses TRBV30 and TRBJ2-2, with D unresolved. There are 13 residues in the CDR3. From germline, CDR1 is GTSNPN and CDR2 SVGIG (reference sequence). The V and J ends lost 0 bases and 4 bases respectively, with 6 bases between them. CDR3 loop: CAWSVRVTGELFF. CDR3 nucleotides: TGTGCCTGGAGTGTAAGAGTCACCGGGGAGCTGTTTTTT.

V gene TRBV4-3 combines with J gene TRBJ2-7; 8 nucleotides line up with TRBD2. Germline trimming cut 1 base from V and 11 bases from J; bases unmatched to any gene: 7. Looked up from germline, CDR1 is LGHNA and CDR2 is YSLEER. CDR3 length equals 13 residues. The CDR3 nucleotides are TGCGCCAGCAGCCAAGGTACTAGCGGCCGTGAGTACTTC. Its translation: CASSQGTSGREYF.

The J gene is TRBJ2-1, the V gene TRBV9, with 10 nucleotides matching TRBD1. The trim removed 0 bases at V and 9 bases at J, leaving 3 bases unmatched. The CDR3 runs 14 residues. Germline-derived CDR1 and CDR2 are SGDLS and YYNGEE. CDR3 protein: CASSVGGQGREQFF. Written as DNA, the CDR3 is TGTGCCAGCAGCGTAGGGGGACAGGGGCGTGAGCAGTTCTTC.

The chain recombines TRBV6-4 with TRBJ2-1; 9 bases are a match to TRBD2. The germline gives CDR1 MRHNA, CDR2 SNTAGT. V lost 3 bases to trimming and J lost 0 bases; unmatched junction nucleotides: 6. The length of the CDR3 is 17 residues. The CDR3 loop reads CASSDSFSGGSYNEQFF. As DNA, the CDR3 is TGTGCCAGCAGTGATTCGTTTAGCGGGGGCTCCTACAATGAGCAGTTCTTC.

V and J are TRBV30 and TRBJ2-1; D not resolved. V was trimmed by 8 bases and J by 6 bases, leaving 17 bases between them. The CDR3 spans 13 residues. CDR1 is GTSNPN, CDR2 SVGIG, per germline (reference sequence). For the CDR3, the DNA is TGTGCCCACTCAGGATCTTTAATCAATGAGCAGTTCTTC. Protein: CAHSGSLINEQFF.